These 22 T cell receptor beta chains originate from one sample sequenced in a study of OX40 agonist ivuxolimab in advanced cancers. The data were produced by immunoSEQ multiplex PCR, yet TCRdb's version contains in-frame clones alone and is incomplete. The data contain some 75,000 clones, about 85% of them singletons. The source material was CD4+ or CD8+ T cells sorted from blood, sampled in a trial of the OX40 agonist ivuxolimab. The origin of the receptors is an adult with an advanced solid tumor such as melanoma, head and neck, liver or kidney cancer.

This clone was seen only a few times. In DNA form, the CDR3 reads TGTGCCAGCAGCATCGGGGGTTGGACAGGTGGCGAAAACACCATATATTTT. Protein product: CASSIGGWTGGENTIYF. The chain joins TRBV7-2 to TRBJ1-3; 7 bases agree with TRBD1. The germline CDR1 and CDR2 sequences are SGHTA and FQGNSA. The CDR3 contains 17 residues. The J segment lost 6 bases and the V segment lost 5 bases, leaving 16 bases of the junction unmatched. The full variable domain, in which reference TRBV7-2 and TRBJ1-3 provide the parts outside the CDR3, is GAGVSQSPSNKVTEKGKDVELRCDPISGHTALYWYRQSLGQGLEFLIYFQGNSAPDKSGLPSDRFSAERTGGSVSTLTIQRTQQEDSAVYLCASSIGGWTGGENTIYFGEGSWLTVV.

This clone was seen a single time. V gene TRBV9 combines with J gene TRBJ1-1; the D gene is possibly TRBD1 (6 bases). Between the trimmed V and J ends, which lost 2 bases and 6 bases, there was a span of 14 bases. The CDR3 sequence is 14 residues long. CDR1 is SGDLS and CDR2 is YYNGEE in the germline V gene. The CDR3 nucleotides are TGTGCCAGCAGCGTGAAGACAGGTCTCGCTGAAGCTTTCTTT. Translation: CASSVKTGLAEAFF.

This chain uses TRBV27 with TRBJ1-3; D possibly corresponds to TRBD1 (6 bases). Between the trimmed V and J ends, which lost 6 bases and 3 bases, there was a span of 15 bases. CDR1 is MNHEY and CDR2 is SMNVEV in the germline V gene (reference sequence). The CDR3 is made up of 15 amino acids. The CDR3 DNA reads TGTGCCAGCAGGGCCTGGGGGGCCGGTGGAAACACCATATATTTT. Its protein product is CASRAWGAGGNTIYF.

The chain employs TRBV19 and TRBJ1-1; D call uncertain. Germline CDR1 reads LNHDA; CDR2 reads SQIVND (reference sequence). The CDR3 loop spans 14 amino acids. V lost 4 bases and J 0 bases, leaving 9 bases between the germline ends. The CDR3 reads CASSKSGVNTEAFF. The CDR3 DNA follows: TGTGCCAGTAGTAAGAGTGGCGTGAACACTGAAGCTTTCTTT. Combining the CDR3 with reference TRBV19 and TRBJ1-1 gives the whole variable domain DGGITQSPKYLFRKEGQNVTLSCEQNLNHDAMYWYRQDPGQGLRLIYYSQIVNDFQKGDIAEGYSVSREKKESFPLTVTSAQKNPTAFYLCASSKSGVNTEAFFGQGTRLTVV.

The rearrangement links TRBV19 to TRBJ1-2; D not certain. Per the germline V gene, CDR1 is LNHDA and CDR2 is SQIVND (reference sequence). The CDR3 runs 11 residues. With 3 bases removed from V and 5 bases from J, the gap between germline ends came to 4 bases. The CDR3 here is CASSMEYGYTF. CDR3 bases: TGTGCCAGTAGTATGGAGTATGGCTACACCTTC. Full variable domain (missing parts from reference TRBV19 and TRBJ1-2): DGGITQSPKYLFRKEGQNVTLSCEQNLNHDAMYWYRQDPGQGLRLIYYSQIVNDFQKGDIAEGYSVSREKKESFPLTVTSAQKNPTAFYLCASSMEYGYTFGSGTRLTVV.

This clone was recorded once. The V gene is TRBV14, the J gene TRBJ1-1; possibly TRBD1 for D (5 bases). This CDR3 contains 17 residues. Between the trimmed V and J ends, which lost 0 bases and 1 base, there was a span of 15 bases. CDR1 is SGHDN and CDR2 is FVKESK in the germline V gene. CDR3 DNA sequence: TGTGCCAGCAGCCAAGATAGGTCCAGGGCAAAGAACACTGAAGCTTTCTTT. Residues: CASSQDRSRAKNTEAFF.

The chain is built from TRBV7-3 and TRBJ2-7; 7 bases align to TRBD2. J was trimmed by 4 bases and V by 1 base; bases with no gene match: 13. This CDR3 spans 17 amino acids. Germline assignment: CDR1 SGHTA and CDR2 FQGTGA. CDR3 sequence (DNA): TGTGCCAGCAGCTTAAGGCGTCGGGCGGGAGTAAAGTACGAGCAGTACTTC. The encoded protein is CASSLRRRAGVKYEQYF. Full variable domain (outside the CDR3, taken from reference TRBV7-3 and TRBJ2-7): GAGVSQTPSNKVTEKGKYVELRCDPISGHTALYWYRQSLGQGPEFLIYFQGTGAADDSGLPNDRFFAVRPEGSVSTLKIQRTERGDSAVYLCASSLRRRAGVKYEQYFGPGTRLTVT.

The CDR3 nucleotides read TGTGCTAGTGGTTCGGGACTAGCGGAGCTCAATGAGCAGTTCTTC. Its protein is CASGSGLAELNEQFF. The chain combines TRBV12-5 with TRBJ2-1, with 11 bases matching TRBD2. CDR3 size: 15 residues. Germline CDR1 reads LGHNT; CDR2 reads FRNRAP. Trimming cost V 4 bases and J 6 bases; bases outside gene matches: 5. Based on the CDR3 plus reference TRBV12-5 and TRBJ2-1, the full variable domain is DARVTQTPRHKVTEMGQEVTMRCQPILGHNTVFWYRQTMMQGLELLAYFRNRAPLDDSGMPKDRFSAEMPDATLATLKIQPSEPRDSAVYFCASGSGLAELNEQFFGPGTRLTVL.

V usage is TRBV10-3 and J usage is TRBJ2-3; 14 bases align to TRBD2. Germline V gene sequence: CDR1 ENHRY, CDR2 SYGVKD. The CDR3 length is 16 residues. V lost 5 bases to trimming and J lost 4 bases; unmatched junction nucleotides: 5. Written as DNA, the CDR3 is TGTGCCATCAGTAGGACTAGCGGGGGGTTTTCAGATACGCAGTATTTT. It codes for CAISRTSGGFSDTQYF.

J is TRBJ1-5 and V is TRBV5-4; weak D call: TRBD1 (5 bases). This CDR3 has 13 amino acids. V was cut by 1 base and J by 11 bases, with 13 bases left in between. Germline V CDR1 and CDR2: SGHNT, YYREEE (reference sequence). CDR3: CASSLTGSTAQHF. CDR3 nucleotides: TGTGCCAGCAGCTTGACAGGCTCAACGGCCCAGCATTTT.

This clone has just one count. The chain recombines TRBV7-3 with TRBJ2-3, with 9 positions matching TRBD1. Looked up from germline, CDR1 is SGHTA and CDR2 is FQGTGA. Unmatched junction bases numbered 5, after V lost 4 bases and J lost 9 bases. This CDR3 spans 13 amino acids. CDR3 nucleotide sequence: TGTGCCAGCAGCTCACAGGGGGCGGGGACGCAGTATTTT. Amino acids: CASSSQGAGTQYF.

J is TRBJ2-3 and V is TRBV28, with TRBD2 identical over 7 bases. There are 16 residues in the CDR3. Losses at the gene ends were 6 bases for V and 0 bases for J; bases not matched to a gene: 9. The germline gives CDR1 MDHEN, CDR2 SYDVKM. The CDR3 bases are TGTGCCAGCAGACCCAGCGGGATATCTAGCACAGATACGCAGTATTTT. It specifies CASRPSGISSTDTQYF.

The V call is TRBV20-1, the J call TRBJ2-1; no definite D call. The V and J ends lost 5 bases and 8 bases respectively, with 10 bases between them. CDR1 and CDR2 (germline): DFQATT, SNEGSKA (reference sequence). The CDR3 runs to 11 residues. The CDR3 DNA reads TGCAGTGCTGGTAGAAGGGATGAGCAGTTCTTC. Protein: CSAGRRDEQFF.

The chain links TRBV5-5 to TRBJ1-3, with TRBD1 as a possible D gene (5 bases). CDR1 is SGHKS and CDR2 is YYEKEE in the germline V gene (reference sequence). The CDR3 runs 16 residues. V was clipped by 4 bases and J by 2 bases, with 16 bases between them. The CDR3 DNA reads as TGTGCCAGCAGCCCTAGACAGCCCACGACTGGAAACACCATATATTTT. Residues: CASSPRQPTTGNTIYF.

The chain employs TRBV19 and TRBJ1-5, with 7 bases identical to TRBD1. Germline V gives CDR1 LNHDA, CDR2 SQIVND (reference sequence). J was trimmed by 2 bases and V by 8 bases; bases with no gene match: 6. The CDR3 totals 14 residues. CDR3 nucleotides: TGTGCCAGTTTAGACAGGGCCCGCAATCAGCCCCAGCATTTT. Its protein product is CASLDRARNQPQHF.

The gene calls are TRBV5-1 and TRBJ2-5; D remains unclear. Trimming removed 8 bases from V and 4 bases from J, with 18 bases in between. Germline assignment: CDR1 SGHRS and CDR2 YFSETQ. This CDR3 spans 14 amino acids. CDR3 sequence: CASSVGAAPETQYF. The CDR3 DNA sequence: TGCGCCAGTTCCGTCGGAGCAGCTCCAGAGACCCAGTACTTC.

The chain links TRBV7-2 to TRBJ2-7; TRBD2 matches 15 bases. The CDR3 has 19 residues. Looked up from germline, CDR1 is SGHTA and CDR2 is FQGNSA. Trimming removed 3 bases from V and 5 bases from J; junction bases left unmatched: 14. CDR3 nucleotide sequence: TGTGCCAGCAGCTTCCGATCCATCTTGGGACTAGCGGGAGGAGACGAGCAGTACTTC. It yields the protein CASSFRSILGLAGGDEQYF.

The V gene is TRBV19, the J gene TRBJ2-5, with D uncertain. Trimming left V 1 base short and J 1 base short, with 7 bases between. Germline loops: CDR1 LNHDA, CDR2 SQIVND (reference sequence). This CDR3 is built from 14 residues. The CDR3 reads CASSIAQLQETQYF. CDR3 in DNA: TGTGCCAGTAGTATAGCGCAGCTCCAAGAGACCCAGTACTTC.

V and J are TRBV7-9 and TRBJ2-1; maybe TRBD1 (6 bases). The CDR3 spans 15 residues. V was cut by 3 bases and J by 8 bases, with 17 bases left in between. Germline CDR1 is SEHNR and CDR2 is FQNEAQ (reference sequence). This chain's CDR3 is CASSFQDTPGDEQFF. The CDR3, as DNA: TGTGCCAGCAGCTTTCAGGACACGCCAGGGGATGAGCAGTTCTTC.

The chain joins TRBV5-1 to TRBJ2-1, with D possibly being TRBD2 (5 bases). CDR1 is SGHRS and CDR2 is YFSETQ in the germline V gene. The V end was cut by 0 bases, the J end by 8 bases, with 6 bases between. This CDR3 has 12 amino acids. DNA for the CDR3: TGCGCCAGCAGCTTGGTGCGGGATGAGCAGTTCTTC. It is translated as CASSLVRDEQFF. Together with reference TRBV5-1 and TRBJ2-1, the CDR3 gives the full variable domain: KAGVTQTPRYLIKTRGQQVTLSCSPISGHRSVSWYQQTPGQGLQFLFEYFSETQRNKGNFPGRFSGRQFSNSRSEMNVSTLELGDSALYLCASSLVRDEQFFGPGTRLTVL.

The rearrangement joins TRBV7-2 to TRBJ1-5; no clear D gene. Per germline, CDR1 SGHTA and CDR2 FQGNSA. This CDR3 comprises 14 residues. V was trimmed by 2 bases and J by 6 bases, leaving 11 bases between them. CDR3 sequence reads: CASSLKVGGQPQHF. CDR3 DNA sequence: TGTGCCAGCAGCTTAAAAGTCGGTGGTCAGCCCCAGCATTTT. Full variable domain (outside the CDR3, taken from reference TRBV7-2 and TRBJ1-5): GAGVSQSPSNKVTEKGKDVELRCDPISGHTALYWYRQSLGQGLEFLIYFQGNSAPDKSGLPSDRFSAERTGGSVSTLTIQRTQQEDSAVYLCASSLKVGGQPQHFGDGTRLSIL.

V usage is TRBV2 and J usage is TRBJ2-5; either TRBD1 or TRBD2 may fit D (5 bases each). Germline loops: CDR1 SNHLY, CDR2 FYNNEI. The CDR3 is 15 residues long. Trimming left V 4 bases short and J 2 bases short, with 14 bases between. Here the CDR3 reads CASSASGTEQETQYF. CDR3 nucleotides: TGTGCCAGCAGTGCTTCCGGGACGGAACAAGAGACCCAGTACTTC.